This T cell receptor (beta chain) derives from a study of T-cell reconstitution after alpha-beta-depleted transplantation in children. Points from the study as a whole: Surviving recipient cells, namely T cells and thymic progenitors, were the source of high day-60 TCRbeta diversity in some patients. In patients about two months after transplant, alpha-beta T cells reportedly arose from several hundred expanded graft clones. It was newly produced T cells that mostly accounted for T-cell counts and diversity one year after transplant.

V lost 3 bases and J 4 bases, leaving 22 bases between the germline ends. This CDR3 is built from 17 residues. Germline V CDR1 and CDR2: KGHSH, LQKENI. With regard to this clonotype: What it recognizes is unknown.

A library of TCRbeta sequences, prepared with unique molecular identifiers, was generated. One entry per CDR3 protein, called by TCRdb with MiXCR from the PCR reads. The data hold some 830,000 distinct CDR3 sequences, with roughly 15% observed a single time. The source is a male patient younger than 18 who had a stem cell transplant for acute lymphoblastic leukemia, so the T cells may come from the graft donor. This material consisted of PBMCs, mostly from graft donor cells, taken 360 days after TCRalphabeta/CD19-depleted stem cell transplant. The rearrangement links TRBV18 to TRBJ2-7, with D possibly being TRBD2 (6 bases). CDR3 loop: CASSPPITRDSPYEQYF. The CDR3 bases are TGTGCCAGCTCACCCCCTATCACACGGGACTCTCCGTACGAGCAGTACTTC.